This TCR beta chain was recovered during a study of Ad26.COV2.S vaccination and SARS-CoV-2 variants. TCRdb's copy holds only in-frame clones and misses some; the assay was immunoSEQ multiplex PCR. The table shows 85,000 to 120,000 clones, with over 70% occurring only once. Germline V gives CDR1 LNHDA, CDR2 SQIVND (reference sequence). The CDR3 is 11 amino acids. With 5 bases clipped from V and 15 bases from J, the junction kept 6 bases outside the gene matches. The sequenced sample was peripheral blood, obtained after recovery from COVID-19. This TCR was sampled from a human donor who had recovered from COVID-19. V and J are TRBV19 and TRBJ1-5; 8 bases are a match to TRBD1. CDR3 protein: CASSPGGGWHF. DNA of the CDR3: TGTGCCAGTAGTCCAGGGGGCGGCTGGCATTTT.